This T cell receptor beta chain was profiled in a study of response to subunit inactivated influenza vaccine. CDR1 and CDR2 from the germline V gene are DFQATT and SNEGSKA (reference sequence). V gave up 0 bases and J gave up 2 bases; unmatched junction bases: 6. The CDR3 consists of 15 residues. TCRdb ran MiXCR on the RT-PCR reads and lists one entry per CDR3 protein. The sample has about 620,000 distinct CDR3 sequences, roughly 10% seen once. The sample was also linked to a second study, of T cells expressing NK-cell markers. That study reports: The TCR beta cDNA came from 5'RACE template switching with UMIs. Sorting in several experiments was restricted by an anti-gamma-delta TCR antibody to alpha-beta TCR T cells. Dominant NKG2C+ clonotypes made up about 1.0-7.0% of CD8+ T cells in a handful of donors. Topping the CD3+CD56-NKG2C+ fraction as well were these clonotypes, in a few donors. Whether expanded NKG2C+ T cell clones recognized HCMV stayed uncertain.

Sample: PBMCs from blood, taken on the day of vaccination. This sequence originates from a man in his fifties or sixties who received an inactivated influenza vaccine. The gene calls are TRBV20-1 and TRBJ2-5; 7 bases map to TRBD2. CDR3: CSARDRLAAQETQYF. The CDR3 DNA follows: TGCAGTGCTAGAGATCGGCTAGCGGCACAAGAGACCCAGTACTTC.